The source of this T cell receptor (beta chain) is a study of T cells after yellow fever vaccination. On the study more broadly: SMART-Seq v4 Ultra Low Input prepared libraries from low-cell fractions.

Overall study findings and caveats: Researchers noted that a small share of clonotypes showed up in both CD4 and CD8 compartments. Faster peaking, at day 5 versus 15, marked a secondary response that was weaker.

The CDR3 is 13 amino acids. Germline lookup yields CDR1 SGHTA and CDR2 FQGNSA. The junction had 13 bases not matched to a gene; V was cut back by 5 bases and J by 15 bases. This clonotype has a count of ten or more. Its target is not known. TCRdb recomputed calls from the 5' RACE reads with MiXCR, one row per CDR3 protein. The sample comprises under 150,000 distinct CDR3 sequences, 7.7% of which are singletons, and roughly 0.71% rests with the top ten. This receptor was identified in a young man who received the YFV17D yellow fever vaccine. The sample in question was CD4+ T cells sorted from PBMCs, obtained 5 days after the yellow fever booster vaccination. The chain has TRBV7-2 and TRBJ2-1; 7 bases fit TRBD2. The chain's CDR3 is CASSQLPREPPFF. The CDR3, as DNA: TGTGCCAGCAGCCAATTACCGCGGGAGCCTCCGTTCTTC.